Presented here are 22 T cell receptor beta chains from one specimen sequenced in a study of CD8 T cells in Susac syndrome (dated by TCRdb to between 2019 and 2020). Library preparation was by the immunoSEQ multiplex PCR assay. RNA was extracted with the RNeasy kit and 0.5 to 1 ug was reverse transcribed using random hexamers. In-frame beta chains were kept once TCRdb had trimmed the public reads at Q25 with fastp and called clones with MiXCR. Rows are combined by CDR3 protein, so each entry shows the most common genes and DNA. The sample records 95,000 to 150,000 distinct CDR3 sequences, just over 90% of which are singletons. Together, the top ten hold less than 0.4% of the sample. Sequencing was performed on CD8+ T cells from PBMCs. These receptors came from a human donor with multiple sclerosis.

J is TRBJ2-1 and V is TRBV29-1; 9 bases match TRBD2. The V and J ends lost 4 bases and 4 bases, in that order; junction bases with no gene match: 8. The germline CDR1 and CDR2 sequences are SQVTM and ANQGSEA. The CDR3 spans 15 residues. CDR3 loop: CSVGVAGGKYNEQFF. The CDR3 DNA reads as TGCAGCGTTGGCGTTGCGGGAGGGAAATACAATGAGCAGTTCTTC.

The genes are TRBV7-9 and TRBJ1-2; no clear D. Germline CDR1 SEHNR, CDR2 FQNEAQ (reference sequence). This CDR3 is built from 14 residues. V dropped 1 base and J dropped 4 bases, with 10 bases sitting between them. Written as DNA, the CDR3 is TGTGCCAGCAGCTTAGGTACTCCGATCTATGGCTACACCTTC. It specifies CASSLGTPIYGYTF.

The V and J genes are TRBV5-6 and TRBJ2-7; 7 nucleotides agree with TRBD1. With V trimmed by 3 bases and J by 0 bases, 12 bases remained unmatched. Looked up from germline, CDR1 is SGHDT and CDR2 is YYEEEE. The CDR3 is 17 amino acids. The CDR3 loop reads CASSSLITGDLSYEQYV. The CDR3 region has the DNA TGTGCCAGCAGCTCACTAATTACAGGGGATCTCTCCTACGAGCAGTACGTC.

The chain carries TRBV28 and TRBJ1-5, with a weak D call TRBD1 (5 bases). Trimming shortened V by 6 bases and J by 7 bases, and 16 bases separated the two germline ends. Germline CDR1 reads MDHEN; CDR2 reads SYDVKM. The CDR3 runs 14 residues. The CDR3 here is CASRQAQRRQPQHF. The CDR3, as DNA: TGTGCCAGCAGACAGGCCCAAAGGAGGCAGCCCCAGCATTTT.

This clonotype was detected only once. The rearrangement links TRBV5-6 to TRBJ2-2; D ambiguous. Trimming took off 4 bases at V and 3 bases at J, with 16 bases between the two ends. The CDR3 sequence is 16 residues long. Germline V gene data show CDR1 as SGHDT and CDR2 as YYEEEE. The CDR3 DNA follows: TGTGCCAGCAGCGATCCTCTTTCCAGATACACCGGGGAGCTGTTTTTT. Its protein product is CASSDPLSRYTGELFF.

This chain uses TRBV19 with TRBJ2-7; D is perhaps TRBD2 (6 bases). The germline gives CDR1 LNHDA, CDR2 SQIVND (reference sequence). The V end was cut by 9 bases, the J end by 1 base, with 10 bases between. This CDR3 spans 12 amino acids. The CDR3 spells CARRDGSYEQYF. DNA of the CDR3: TGTGCCAGGCGGGACGGATCCTACGAGCAGTACTTC.

V is TRBV15 and J is TRBJ1-1, with unresolved D. Germline CDR1 reads LNHNV; CDR2 reads YYDKDF (reference sequence). Trimming removed 5 bases at V and 3 bases at J, with 13 bases between. CDR3 length: 14 amino acids. CDR3 nucleotide sequence: TGTGCCACCAGCCCGAGCGCCCTGGACACTGAAGCTTTCTTT. Translated, it gives CATSPSALDTEAFF.

The chain has TRBV7-9 and TRBJ2-7; 7 nucleotides line up with TRBD1. The V gene's germline CDR1 is SEHNR and CDR2 FQNEAQ (reference sequence). The CDR3 has 15 residues. J lost 1 base, V lost 5 bases, and 8 bases had no gene match. DNA of the CDR3: TGTGCCAGCAGCACAGACAGGGAATTATCCTACGAGCAGTACGTC. This translates into CASSTDRELSYEQYV.

The gene calls are TRBV5-4 and TRBJ2-1, with D uncertain. Germline-derived CDR1 and CDR2 are SGHNT and YYREEE (reference sequence). The CDR3 sequence is 13 residues long. V was cut by 0 bases and J by 9 bases, with 10 bases left in between. CDR3: CASSLVVVGEQFF. The CDR3 nucleotides read TGTGCCAGCAGCTTGGTCGTGGTGGGTGAGCAGTTCTTC.

The genes are TRBV27 and TRBJ1-1; 11 bases align to TRBD1. Germline CDR1 reads MNHEY; CDR2 reads SMNVEV (reference sequence). V was clipped by 5 bases and J by 1 base; unmatched bases: 3. CDR3 length: 15 residues. The CDR3 sequence: CASSAGTGGNTEAFF. DNA for the CDR3: TGTGCCAGCAGTGCCGGGACAGGGGGGAACACTGAAGCTTTCTTT.

This chain links TRBV19 with TRBJ2-2; D is possibly TRBD2 (6 bases). This CDR3 spans 13 amino acids. The germline V and J ends were trimmed by 11 bases and 5 bases, with 15 bases remaining between them. Germline V gene lookup returns CDR1 LNHDA and CDR2 SQIVND (reference sequence). The CDR3 nucleotides are TGTGCCTGCAGAGTGACTAGTACCGGGGAGCTGTTTTTT. Amino acid sequence: CACRVTSTGELFF.

V gene TRBV7-9 combines with J gene TRBJ2-4; D is unresolved. This CDR3 comprises 12 residues. Per the germline V gene, CDR1 is SEHNR and CDR2 is FQNEAQ (reference sequence). Between the trimmed V and J ends, which lost 1 base and 8 bases, there was a span of 6 bases. CDR3 amino acids: CASSLGADIQYF. CDR3 DNA: TGTGCCAGCAGCTTAGGGGCTGACATTCAGTACTTC.

DNA for the CDR3: TGTGCCAGCAGTTACTCCTTAGGAGTCAGGGAGACCCAGTACTTC. The encoded protein is CASSYSLGVRETQYF. The chain uses TRBV6-2 or TRBV6-3 and TRBJ2-5, with D hard to call. V shed 0 bases and J shed 5 bases, with 13 bases lying between them. Germline values: CDR1 MNHEY, CDR2 SVGEGT. This CDR3 is 15 amino acids long.

This chain uses TRBV29-1 with TRBJ1-2; the match to TRBD1 covers 10 bases. Germline-derived CDR1 and CDR2 are SQVTM and ANQGSEA. This CDR3 contains 12 residues. V lost 5 bases and J lost 8; bases outside the gene matches: 5. The CDR3 nucleotides are TGCAGCGTTCGAGGGACAGGGGAAGGCTACACCTTC. Residues: CSVRGTGEGYTF.

This clonotype appeared once. The rearrangement links TRBV6-1 to TRBJ2-3, with 8 bases fitting TRBD2. The CDR3 covers 16 residues. CDR1 and CDR2 from the germline V gene are MNHNS and SASEGT. J was trimmed by 6 bases and V by 5 bases; bases with no gene match: 13. DNA for the CDR3: TGTGCCAGCAGTCCATCACCGGGGGGGGCGGCGGATACGCAGTATTTT. Protein product: CASSPSPGGAADTQYF.

The V gene is TRBV5-6, the J gene TRBJ2-5; tentative D call: TRBD1 (6 bases). Germline V CDR1 and CDR2: SGHDT, YYEEEE. V lost 3 bases, J lost 2 bases, and 17 bases lay in between. CDR3 length equals 16 residues. CDR3 protein: CASSWTILDSQETQYF. CDR3 in DNA: TGTGCCAGCAGCTGGACCATACTGGACAGTCAAGAGACCCAGTACTTC.

The V and J genes are TRBV9 and TRBJ2-4, with a tentative D call TRBD2 (7 bases). Germline lookup yields CDR1 SGDLS and CDR2 YYNGEE. The V end lost 3 bases, the J end lost 3 bases, and 22 bases lay between the germline ends. CDR3 length equals 18 residues. Here the CDR3 DNA reads TGTGCCAGCAGCGACCCGTCGGGGGGCGGAGGTGTCAAAAACATTCAGTACTTC. Its translation: CASSDPSGGGGVKNIQYF.

The V and J genes are TRBV6-1 and TRBJ2-7; TRBD1 aligns across 9 bases. The CDR3 runs to 15 residues. V was clipped by 5 bases and J by 0 bases; unmatched bases: 5. Germline values: CDR1 MNHNS, CDR2 SASEGT. The CDR3 DNA is TGTGCCAGCAGTACAACAGGGGGCCTCTCCTACGAGCAGTACGTC. It encodes CASSTTGGLSYEQYV.

This clonotype occurred once. The chain couples TRBV5-6 to TRBJ2-1; D not certain. Germline CDR1 is SGHDT and CDR2 is YYEEEE. The CDR3 spans 14 residues. Trimming took 3 bases from V and 4 from J, leaving 11 bases between them. The CDR3 DNA is TGTGCCAGCAGCTCGAGATACAGTTACAATGAGCAGTTCTTC. The encoded protein is CASSSRYSYNEQFF.

This clonotype was counted a single time. The chain has TRBV12-3 or TRBV12-4 and TRBJ2-7; 7 bases map to TRBD1. V lost 5 bases, J lost 0 bases, and 7 bases stayed unmatched. The CDR3 length is 15 residues. CDR3 region: CASSKQGSISYEQYF. The CDR3, as DNA: TGTGCCAGCAGTAAACAGGGGTCAATCTCCTACGAGCAGTACTTC.

V and J are TRBV4-1 and TRBJ1-2; weak D call: TRBD1 (6 bases). Per the germline V gene, CDR1 is MGHRA and CDR2 is YSYEKL. This CDR3 has 13 amino acids. Trimming took 0 bases from V and 7 from J, leaving 9 bases between them. CDR3 region: CASSQEEGGGYTF. CDR3 bases: TGCGCCAGCAGCCAAGAAGAAGGGGGTGGCTACACCTTC.

The chain uses TRBV9 and TRBJ2-7, with D possibly being TRBD2 (6 bases). This CDR3 contains 14 residues. The ends were cut back, 0 bases at V and 7 bases at J, with 14 bases in the middle. Germline-derived CDR1 and CDR2 are SGDLS and YYNGEE. The CDR3 protein is CASSVVGGSREQYF. The CDR3 region has the DNA TGTGCCAGCAGCGTAGTGGGGGGATCGAGGGAGCAGTACTTC.